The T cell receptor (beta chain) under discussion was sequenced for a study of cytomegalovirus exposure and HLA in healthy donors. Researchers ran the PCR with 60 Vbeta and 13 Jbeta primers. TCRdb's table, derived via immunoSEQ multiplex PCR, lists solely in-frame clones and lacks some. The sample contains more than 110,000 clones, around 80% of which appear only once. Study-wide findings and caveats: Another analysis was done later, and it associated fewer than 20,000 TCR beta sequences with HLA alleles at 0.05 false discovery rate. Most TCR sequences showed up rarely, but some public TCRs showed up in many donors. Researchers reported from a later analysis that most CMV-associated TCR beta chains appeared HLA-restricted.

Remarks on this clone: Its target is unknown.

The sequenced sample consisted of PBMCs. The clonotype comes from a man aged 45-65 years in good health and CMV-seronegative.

The CDR3 coding sequence is TGCGCCAGCGGACAGGGAACTATGAACACTGAAGCTTTCTTT. Translating gives CASGQGTMNTEAFF. The chain is built from TRBV5-1 and TRBJ1-1; 8 bases are a match to TRBD1. This CDR3 spans 14 amino acids. V dropped 7 bases and J dropped 0; count of bases not matched to a gene: 5. The germline V gene has CDR1 SGHRS and CDR2 YFSETQ.